A single sample is the source of the 10 T cell receptor beta chains below, sequenced in a study of T cells in Graves' hyperthyroidism and ophthalmopathy. Amplification targeted TCR beta CDR3 regions from RNA transcripts. A first-round RT-PCR of the TCR CDR3 used the HTBI primer set. MiXCR, run by TCRdb on the multiplex PCR reads, gives a single entry per CDR3 protein. The sample yields about 640,000 distinct CDR3 sequences, about 14% seen once. The material sequenced was blood. Receptors were obtained from a woman in her forties or fifties with Graves' ophthalmopathy.

The chain recombines TRBV20-1 with TRBJ1-3; a possible D gene is TRBD1 (6 bases). Germline loops: CDR1 DFQATT, CDR2 SNEGSKA (reference sequence). The CDR3 spans 17 residues. V lost 6 bases and J lost 0, with 21 bases in between. This CDR3 is CSARPPGTSLSGNTIYF. The CDR3 DNA is TGCAGTGCCCGACCCCCCGGGACATCACTCTCTGGAAACACCATATATTTT.

This clonotype was recorded many times. This chain connects TRBV20-1 to TRBJ2-1; D uncertain. Germline values: CDR1 DFQATT, CDR2 SNEGSKA (reference sequence). CDR3 size: 13 residues. Trimming removed 1 base from V and 8 bases from J, with 12 bases in between. The DNA for the CDR3 is TGCAGTGCTAGAGGGCTGGGTTCGGATGAGCAGTTCTTC. Protein product: CSARGLGSDEQFF.

This clonotype appeared many times. This rearrangement joins TRBV12-3 or TRBV12-4 to TRBJ2-3, with D possibly called TRBD1 or TRBD2 (5 bases each). The CDR3 covers 15 residues. Trimming removed 5 bases at V and 1 base at J, with 13 bases between. Here the CDR3 reads CASSPPGGRTDTQYF. CDR3 in DNA: TGTGCCAGCAGTCCCCCTGGGGGTCGCACAGATACGCAGTATTTT.

At least ten counts were recorded for this clonotype. The chain is built from TRBV3-1 and TRBJ2-2; 8 nucleotides match TRBD2. Germline assignment: CDR1 LGHDT and CDR2 YNNKEL (reference sequence). J was trimmed by 2 bases and V by 4 bases; bases with no gene match: 12. The CDR3 covers 18 residues. CDR3 amino acids: CASSLPKAGVINTGELFF. The DNA for the CDR3 is TGTGCCAGCAGCCTACCGAAAGCGGGAGTAATAAACACCGGGGAGCTGTTTTTT.

This clonotype was observed a single time. Given a much more abundant clone one base away, this may be a read error. The V call is TRBV4-3, the J call TRBJ1-1, with no clear D. The CDR3 sequence is 13 residues long. Germline CDR1 LGHNA, CDR2 YSLEER. CDR3 in DNA: TGCGCCAGCGGCCAAGATGATGGGACTGAAGCTTTCTTT. Translation: CASGQDDGTEAFF.

A note on this clonotype: A read error is possible here, since a much larger clone lies one base away. The chain recombines TRBV12-3 or TRBV12-4 with TRBJ1-3; D unclear. The CDR3 consists of 16 residues. The CDR3 DNA reads TGTGCCAGCAGTTATAGACGGAGCTTCTATGGAAACACCATGTATTTT. This translates into CASSYRRSFYGNTMYF.

This clonotype was picked up a small number of times. The CDR3 region is CASSSRGQGFSPLHF. Written as DNA, the CDR3 is TGTGCCAGCAGTAGCCGGGGACAGGGTTTTTCACCCCTCCACTTT. V usage is TRBV5-6 and J usage is TRBJ1-6; TRBD1 matches 9 bases. CDR1 is SGHDT, CDR2 YYEEEE, per germline. Trimming at V came to 5 bases and at J to 9 bases, leaving 9 bases not matched to a gene. This CDR3 region has 15 residues.

In this sample, this clonotype turned up many times. The chain carries TRBV28 and TRBJ1-5, with 8 bases matching TRBD1. Per germline, CDR1 MDHEN and CDR2 SYDVKM. This CDR3 has 16 residues. V was pared by 3 bases and J by 4 bases, with 8 bases of the junction left unmatched. The CDR3, as DNA: TGTGCCAGCAGTTTCGCAGGAAGACAGGGGAATCAGCCCCAGCATTTT. Translating it yields CASSFAGRQGNQPQHF.

In this sample, this clonotype turned up many times. The chain recombines TRBV5-1 with TRBJ1-1; no clear D. CDR3 size: 14 residues. V lost 4 bases and J 1 base, leaving 11 bases between the germline ends. CDR1 SGHRS and CDR2 YFSETQ come from the germline V gene. The CDR3 nucleotides are TGCGCCAGCAGCCCGGACCGCACGAACACTGAAGCTTTCTTT. It codes for CASSPDRTNTEAFF.

For this clonotype: This may arise from a read error, as a much more abundant clone is one base away. This chain uses TRBV10-3 with TRBJ2-5; the D is unclear. CDR3 size: 13 residues. Germline-derived CDR1 and CDR2 are ENHRY and SYGVKD. With 5 bases removed from V and 5 bases from J, the gap between germline ends came to 12 bases. CDR3 DNA: TGTGCCATCAGTTCGAGCGCTGGGGAGACCCAGTACTTC. Encoded protein: CAISSSAGETQYF.